What follows is one T cell receptor (beta chain) and its context. Its antigen is undetermined. Cells stained for CD3, CD4, CD8, CD45RA, CD27 and viability were sorted into four CD45RA/CD27 subsets. These data belong to a study of naive and memory T cell subsets. Study findings and constraints: The power law exponent of TCR abundance differed between naive and memory cells. From naive to CM, EM and EMRA, diversity decreased and Gini increased.

Germline V lookup: CDR1 SGHAT, CDR2 FQDESV (reference sequence). Germline trimming cut 5 bases from V and 8 bases from J; bases unmatched to any gene: 10. This CDR3 comprises 15 residues. Both TRBC1 and TRBC2 were covered by a beta constant-region primer of two equimolar oligonucleotides. Ligated cDNA was amplified by four rounds of PCR with nested alpha and beta constant-region primers and SP2. An oligonucleotide with the SP2 primer and a 12-nucleotide UMI was ligated to the cDNA 3' end. Using its own MiXCR run on the UMI-ligation and nested PCR reads, TCRdb lists one record per CDR3 protein. The sample consists of about 120,000 distinct CDR3 sequences, 35% to 40% of them appearing once.

J is TRBJ2-1 and V is TRBV11-1; TRBD2 matches at 9 bases. This TCR was recovered from a human donor in good health. Sequencing was done on a sample of central memory CD4+ T cells from blood. This CDR3 is CASSASPREGDEQFF. The CDR3 DNA follows: TGTGCCAGCAGCGCGTCCCCGCGGGAGGGGGATGAGCAGTTCTTC.